The rows below give T cell receptor beta chains drawn from one sample of a study of blood T cell repertoires in COVID-19. Some clones are missing from TCRdb's copy, which holds only in-frame ones; the method was immunoSEQ multiplex PCR. Of 230,000 or so clones in the sample, about 86% were seen once. The specimen was PBMCs or T cells enriched from blood (not recorded which). The receptors shown here come from a man in his fifties or sixties who had recovered from COVID-19. The CDR3 runs from the conserved cysteine through the conserved F or W. Each record gives: V gene, D gene, clone size, J gene, CDR3 DNA, CDR3 protein. A D gene is named only where the DNA matches it firmly. The size field is filled for only some rows; it gives once, few, many or a size class.

V: TRBV4-2; D: .; size: .; J: TRBJ2-3; DNA: TGTGCCAGCAGGTTTTCCCTCAGCACAGATACGCAGTATTTT; CDR3: CASRFSLSTDTQYF
V: TRBV5-1; D: TRBD1; size: .; J: TRBJ1-1; DNA: TGCGCCAGCAGCTTGACACAGGGGGGCACTGAAGCTTTCTTT; CDR3: CASSLTQGGTEAFF
V: TRBV7-2; D: TRBD1; size: .; J: TRBJ2-7; DNA: TGTGCCAGCAGCTTAGTCCCGGGACAGGGATCCTACGAGCAGTACTTC; CDR3: CASSLVPGQGSYEQYF
V: TRBV7-6; D: .; size: .; J: TRBJ2-5; DNA: TGTGCCAGCAGCGTAGGGGCAGGGCAATGGGGAGAGACCCAGTACTTC; CDR3: CASSVGAGQWGETQYF
V: TRBV28; D: TRBD2; size: .; J: TRBJ2-4; DNA: TGTGCCAGCAGCTCAGGTAGGGCTAGCGGGACCGAAAACATTCAGTACTTC; CDR3: CASSSGRASGTENIQYF
V: TRBV15; D: TRBD1; size: .; J: TRBJ1-5; DNA: TGTGCCACCACCTTGGGGACAGGCCTTGGGGGGAGCAATCAGCCCCAGCATTTT; CDR3: CATTLGTGLGGSNQPQHF
V: TRBV7-2; D: TRBD1; size: .; J: TRBJ1-1; DNA: TGTGCCAGCAGCAGGACAGGGCAACACACTGAAGCTTTCTTT; CDR3: CASSRTGQHTEAFF
V: TRBV7-8; D: TRBD1; size: .; J: TRBJ1-5; DNA: TGTGCCAGCAGCTTAATTGCCAGGGGCAGGGGGCCCAATCAGCCCCAGCATTTT; CDR3: CASSLIARGRGPNQPQHF
V: TRBV28; D: TRBD2; size: few; J: TRBJ2-7; DNA: TGTGCCAGCTACCAAGGATCTAGCGGTTCCTACGAGCAGTACTTC; CDR3: CASYQGSSGSYEQYF
V: TRBV7-9; D: .; size: .; J: TRBJ2-5; DNA: TGTGCCAGCAGGCCACTACAGGGACCCCACCGAGAGACCCAGTACTTC; CDR3: CASRPLQGPHRETQYF
V: TRBV7-7; D: .; size: medium-sized; J: TRBJ2-5; DNA: TGTGCTAGCAGCTTAAGTTGGGGAGAAGGGGAGACCCAGTACTTC; CDR3: CASSLSWGEGETQYF
V: TRBV25-1; D: .; size: .; J: TRBJ2-5; DNA: TGTGCCAGCAGTGACCCCCAGACTCAAGAGACCCAGTACTTC; CDR3: CASSDPQTQETQYF
V: TRBV19; D: TRBD2; size: .; J: TRBJ2-1; DNA: TGTGCCAGTAGCCCCGCGGGACTAGCGGGGGGGCGTAGGGATGAGCAGTTCTTC; CDR3: CASSPAGLAGGRRDEQFF
V: TRBV5-1; D: TRBD1; size: .; J: TRBJ1-1; DNA: TGCGCCAGCAGCTTTACAGGGGGGTTTGAAGCTTTCTTT; CDR3: CASSFTGGFEAFF
V: TRBV7-2; D: TRBD1; size: .; J: TRBJ1-3; DNA: TGTGCCAGCAGCTTAAGGGTACAGGGGCAGACGGGAAACACCATATATTTT; CDR3: CASSLRVQGQTGNTIYF
V: TRBV29-1; D: .; size: .; J: TRBJ1-5; DNA: TGCAGCGCACAGGGAGCGGATCAGCCCCAGCATTTT; CDR3: CSAQGADQPQHF
V: TRBV29-1; D: TRBD1; size: .; J: TRBJ1-2; DNA: TGCAGCGTTGGGCAGGGGGCCGATGGCTACACCTTC; CDR3: CSVGQGADGYTF
V: TRBV28; D: .; size: few; J: TRBJ1-1; DNA: TGTGCCAGCAGAACTCGAATAACTGAAGCTTTCTTT; CDR3: CASRTRITEAFF
V: TRBV5-8; D: TRBD2; size: .; J: TRBJ2-1; DNA: TGTGCCAGCAGCTTGAATAGCGGGGCCTTTAATGAGCAGTTCTTC; CDR3: CASSLNSGAFNEQFF
V: TRBV7-9; D: TRBD2; size: .; J: TRBJ2-1; DNA: TGTGCCAGCAGCCAGGGGCGGGGGGATATCGATGAGCAGTTCTTC; CDR3: CASSQGRGDIDEQFF
V: TRBV5-1; D: TRBD1; size: .; J: TRBJ1-6; DNA: TGCGCCAGCAGCGGGGGACAGGGAAATTCACCCCTCCACTTT; CDR3: CASSGGQGNSPLHF
V: TRBV18; D: .; size: .; J: TRBJ1-5; DNA: TGTGCCAGCTCACCTGGGCAGAATCAGCCCCAGCATTTT; CDR3: CASSPGQNQPQHF
V: TRBV2; D: .; size: .; J: TRBJ2-3; DNA: TGTGCCAGCAAGACTACTAGCACAGATACGCAGTATTTT; CDR3: CASKTTSTDTQYF
V: TRBV18; D: TRBD2; size: .; J: TRBJ2-1; DNA: TGTGCCAGCTCACGACCCGGACTAGCGGGTTACAATGAGCAGTTCTTC; CDR3: CASSRPGLAGYNEQFF
V: TRBV19; D: .; size: once; J: TRBJ2-5; DNA: TGTGCCAGTAGTCCCCCAGGGTCAGAGACCCAGTACTTC; CDR3: CASSPPGSETQYF